Shown below are 10 T cell receptor beta chains from a single sample sequenced in a study of CD8+CD57+ T cells in acquired aplastic anemia. Patients selected for sequencing had displayed CD8+CD57+ cell expansion by flow cytometry. The study profiled TCR beta VDJ and CDR3 using genomic DNA as template. MiXCR, run by TCRdb on the reads, gives a single entry per CDR3 protein. Of hundreds of thousands of distinct CDR3 sequences detected, roughly 82% appear once; the ten largest clones hold 35% to 50%. The sequencing input was sorted CD4+, CD8+, or CD8+CD57+ T cells (not recorded which) from PBMCs. The receptors shown here come from a human donor with aplastic anemia.

This clonotype showed up just once. This rearrangement joins TRBV7-3 to TRBJ2-7; a possible D gene is TRBD1 (7 bases). V lost 3 bases to trimming and J lost 1 base, with 22 bases between them. The CDR3 covers 18 residues. Germline V gene data show CDR1 as SGHTA and CDR2 as FQGTGA. The CDR3 bases are TGTGCCAGCAGCTTTCCAGCCGGCGGGACAGACCTTTCCTACGAGCAGTACGTC. This translates into CASSFPAGGTDLSYEQYV.

The genes are TRBV9 and TRBJ2-1; 9 nucleotides match TRBD1. The CDR3 extends over 14 amino acids. Trimming took 3 bases from V and 16 from J; bases not matched to a gene: 14. Germline CDR1 reads SGDLS; CDR2 reads YYNGEE. The chain's CDR3 is CASSALLSGTGTFF. CDR3 sequence (DNA): TGTGCCAGCAGCGCACTGCTCTCCGGGACAGGGACCTTCTTC.

The rearrangement uses TRBV7-8 and TRBJ1-5, with 7 bases that match TRBD2. The last part of the DNA fits TRBJ2-3 better; the J call may be wrong. CDR1 is SGHVS, CDR2 FQNEAQ, per germline. The CDR3 consists of 14 residues. The CDR3 region is CASSLSGGPEPQYF. DNA of the CDR3: TGTGCCAGCAGCTTATCGGGAGGTCCCGAGCCCCAGTATTTT.

A word on this clonotype: Lacking the conserved final phenylalanine or tryptophan, this CDR3 likely reflects a read error. Because the CDR3's place on the DNA is in doubt, the DNA is left out and the CDR3 is given as listed by TCRdb. The chain joins TRBV7-2 to TRBJ1-2; the table assigns TRBD1, which was not confirmed against the DNA. Germline CDR1 is SGHTA and CDR2 is FQGNSA. The CDR3 is 13 residues long, counting both termini. This chain's CDR3 is CASSLATGGDRKS.

The rearrangement joins TRBV5-8 to TRBJ1-2, with TRBD1 identical over 7 bases. CDR1 and CDR2 from the germline V gene are SGHTS and YDEGEE. The CDR3 has 15 residues. V trimming: 4 bases; J trimming: 3 bases; junction bases outside the gene matches: 9. The CDR3 spells CASSQNRGADYGYTF. The CDR3 DNA reads TGTGCCAGCAGCCAGAACAGGGGCGCCGACTATGGCTACACCTTC. Combining the CDR3 with reference TRBV5-8 and TRBJ1-2 gives the whole variable domain EAGVTQSPTHLIKTRGQQATLRCSPISGHTSVYWYQQALGLGLQFLLWYDEGEERNRGNFPPRFSGRQFPNYSSELNVNALELEDSALYLCASSQNRGADYGYTFGSGTRLTVV.

The chain couples TRBV24-1 to TRBJ1-1, with 7 bases aligning to TRBD1. Germline V gene sequence: CDR1 KGHDR, CDR2 SFDVKD. The trim removed 7 bases at V and 1 base at J, leaving 2 bases unmatched. The CDR3 is made up of 13 amino acids. The CDR3 DNA reads TGTGCCACCAGGACAGGGACGAACACTGAAGCTTTCTTT. Its protein is CATRTGTNTEAFF.

This clonotype was observed a handful of times. The chain couples TRBV7-6 to TRBJ2-7; 8 bases are a match to TRBD1. This CDR3 spans 17 amino acids. The junction had 11 bases not matched to a gene; V was cut back by 4 bases and J by 0 bases. In germline, CDR1 is SGHVS, CDR2 FNYEAQ. The CDR3 loop is CASSSGIGQGISYEQYF. In nucleotides, the CDR3 is TGTGCCAGCAGCTCTGGAATCGGACAGGGTATCTCCTACGAGCAGTACTTC. The variable domain in full, completed from reference TRBV7-6 and TRBJ2-7, reads GAGVSQSPRYKVTKRGQDVALRCDPISGHVSLYWYRQALGQGPEFLTYFNYEAQQDKSGLPNDRFSAERPEGSISTLTIQRTEQRDSAMYRCASSSGIGQGISYEQYFGPGTRLTVT.

This clonotype was picked up one time. As DNA, the CDR3 is TGTGCCAGCAGCTCCGCTACAGGGAGGGAAGCTTTCTTTTACGAGCAGTACGTC. It encodes CASSSATGREAFFYEQYV. The V and J genes are TRBV7-6 and TRBJ2-7; TRBD2 might be the D (7 bases). This CDR3 region has 18 residues. Germline values: CDR1 SGHVS, CDR2 FNYEAQ. V dropped 4 bases and J dropped 4 bases, with 26 bases sitting between them.

About this clonotype: The CDR3 does not end in the conserved phenylalanine or tryptophan, so this is likely a read error. This rearrangement joins TRBV2 to TRBJ2-1, with D perhaps matching TRBD1 (7 bases). V lost 8 bases and J 8 bases, leaving 25 bases between the germline ends. From germline, CDR1 is SNHLY and CDR2 FYNNEI. The CDR3 runs 16 residues. CDR3 DNA: TGTGCCAGCGGCCAGGGGGGCGCAAACGGTCAGGATGAGCAGTTCGTC. Its protein product is CASGQGGANGQDEQFV.

The CDR3 spells CASSSSGGADRYATF. The CDR3 nucleotides read TGTGCCAGCTCCAGCTCGGGGGGGGCCGACAGATACGCCACCTTC. The chain employs TRBV7-8 and TRBJ1-2; D possibly corresponds to TRBD1 (6 bases). The CDR3 loop spans 15 amino acids. V was shortened by 8 bases and J by 13 bases, with 29 bases between the two germline ends. CDR1 is SGHVS and CDR2 is FQNEAQ in the germline V gene.